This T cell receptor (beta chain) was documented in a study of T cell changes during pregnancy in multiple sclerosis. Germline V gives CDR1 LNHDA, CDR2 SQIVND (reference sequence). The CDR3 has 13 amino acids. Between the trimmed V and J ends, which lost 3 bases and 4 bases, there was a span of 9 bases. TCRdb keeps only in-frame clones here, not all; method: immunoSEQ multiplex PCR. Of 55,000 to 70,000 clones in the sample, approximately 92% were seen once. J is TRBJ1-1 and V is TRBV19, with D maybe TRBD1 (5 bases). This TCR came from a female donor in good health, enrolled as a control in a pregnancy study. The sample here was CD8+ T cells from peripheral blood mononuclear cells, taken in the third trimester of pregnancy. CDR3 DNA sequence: TGTGCCAGTAGTATTGGGGGGGTCACTGAAGCTTTCTTT. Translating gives CASSIGGVTEAFF.